This T cell receptor (beta chain) was obtained from a study of blood T cell repertoires in COVID-19. At the level of the study: The cDNA or gDNA used as material had been derived from T cells, B-cell-depleted T cells, or PBMCs.

In the authors' workflow: Quantification of nucleated cells was approximated via reference gene primer amplification. Measured with immunoSEQ multiplex PCR; TCRdb has only the in-frame clones, and not every one. V, J and clone size reflect that table, while D and trimming were determined from the DNA. The sample holds some 240,000 clones, approximately 85% seen once. J gave up 4 bases and V 1 base, and 6 bases lay outside the gene matches. The germline V gene encodes CDR1 SEHNR and CDR2 FQNEAQ (reference sequence). The CDR3 is made up of 17 amino acids. V is TRBV7-9 and J is TRBJ2-3; 12 bases fit TRBD2. The clonotype comes from a woman in her sixties or seventies with active or convalescent COVID-19. The sequenced material came from peripheral blood. CDR3 DNA: TGTGCCAGCAGCTTAGGCCTAGCGGGGGGGTGGCCAGATACGCAGTATTTT. It translates to CASSLGLAGGWPDTQYF.